This T cell receptor beta chain was captured by sequencing in a study of blood T cell dynamics during melanoma immunotherapy. Study information: First-line therapy was either pembrolizumab or nivolumab with ipilimumab for metastatic melanoma.

Time point reported: pre-treatment baseline. Disease control meant complete response, partial response or stable disease at 12 weeks. TCRdb keeps only in-frame clones here, not all; method: immunoSEQ multiplex PCR. The sample records roughly 13,000 clones, 92% being singletons. The germline V gene has CDR1 MDHEN and CDR2 SYDVKM. V lost 5 bases and J lost 5, with 6 bases in between. The CDR3 length is 11 residues. With respect to this clone: Its antigen is as yet unknown.

Study-wide results and limits: Cell-free DNA CDR3 sequences most resembled the immune-effector CD8+ subset, which was also most clonal.

The sequences come from effector memory CD8+ T cells from blood, collected from a patient treated with checkpoint blockade. The sequence was collected from a human donor with melanoma. The chain is built from TRBV28 and TRBJ1-1; the D is unclear. CDR3 sequence reads: CASSPRTEAFF. In nucleotides, the CDR3 is TGTGCCAGCAGTCCGCGGACTGAAGCTTTCTTT. Full variable domain (outside the CDR3, taken from reference TRBV28 and TRBJ1-1): DVKVTQSSRYLVKRTGEKVFLECVQDMDHENMFWYRQDPGLGLRLIYFSYDVKMKEKGDIPEGYSVSREKKERFSLILESASTNQTSMYLCASSPRTEAFFGQGTRLTVV.